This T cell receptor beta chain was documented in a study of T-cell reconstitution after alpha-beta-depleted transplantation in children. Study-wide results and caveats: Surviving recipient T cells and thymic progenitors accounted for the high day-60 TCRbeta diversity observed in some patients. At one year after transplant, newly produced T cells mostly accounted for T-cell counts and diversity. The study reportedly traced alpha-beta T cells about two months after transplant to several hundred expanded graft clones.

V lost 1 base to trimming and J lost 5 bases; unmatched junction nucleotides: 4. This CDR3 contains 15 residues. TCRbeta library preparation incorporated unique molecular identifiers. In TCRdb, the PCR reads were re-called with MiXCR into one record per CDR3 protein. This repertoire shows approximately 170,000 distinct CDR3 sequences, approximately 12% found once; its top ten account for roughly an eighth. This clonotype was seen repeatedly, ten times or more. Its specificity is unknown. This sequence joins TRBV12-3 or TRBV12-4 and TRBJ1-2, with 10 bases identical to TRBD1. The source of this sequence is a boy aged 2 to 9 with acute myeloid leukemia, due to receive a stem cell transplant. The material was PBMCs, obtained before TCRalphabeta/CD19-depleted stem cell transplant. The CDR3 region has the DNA TGTGCCAGCAGTTTAGGACAGGGGGCAGGGTATGGCTACACCTTC. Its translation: CASSLGQGAGYGYTF.